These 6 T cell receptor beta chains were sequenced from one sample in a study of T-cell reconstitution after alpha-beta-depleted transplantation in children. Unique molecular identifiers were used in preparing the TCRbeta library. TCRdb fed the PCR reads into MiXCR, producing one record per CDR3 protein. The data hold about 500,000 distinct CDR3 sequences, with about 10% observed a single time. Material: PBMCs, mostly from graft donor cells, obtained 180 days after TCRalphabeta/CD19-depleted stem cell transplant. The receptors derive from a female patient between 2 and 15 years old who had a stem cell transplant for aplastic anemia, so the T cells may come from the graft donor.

The DNA of the CDR3 is TGTGCCAGCAGCCACAGGGGGAACGGACTTGGCACTGAAGCTTTCTTT. Protein product: CASSHRGNGLGTEAFF. The J gene is TRBJ1-1, the V gene TRBV7-8; 8 positions match TRBD1. Trimming took 5 bases from V and 4 from J; bases not matched to a gene: 12. The CDR3 sequence is 16 residues long. Germline-derived CDR1 and CDR2 are SGHVS and FQNEAQ.

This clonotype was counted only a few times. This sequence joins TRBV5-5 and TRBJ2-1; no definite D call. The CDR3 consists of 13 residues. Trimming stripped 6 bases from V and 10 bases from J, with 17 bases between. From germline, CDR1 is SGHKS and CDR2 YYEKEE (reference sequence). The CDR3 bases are TGTGCCAGCACCTTCTGGTCGCCGGCCGAGCAGTTCTTC. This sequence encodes CASTFWSPAEQFF.

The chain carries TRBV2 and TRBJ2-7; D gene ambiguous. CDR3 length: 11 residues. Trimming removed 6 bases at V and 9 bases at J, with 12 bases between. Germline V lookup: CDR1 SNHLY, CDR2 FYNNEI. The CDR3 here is CASSVLSRQYV. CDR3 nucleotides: TGTGCCAGCAGCGTACTCTCTCGGCAGTACGTC.

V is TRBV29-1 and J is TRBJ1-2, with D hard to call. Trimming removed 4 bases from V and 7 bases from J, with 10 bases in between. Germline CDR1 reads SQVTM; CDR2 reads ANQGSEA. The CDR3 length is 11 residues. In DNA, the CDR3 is TGCAGCGTTGCCCTGCGAGCTGGCTACACCTTC. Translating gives CSVALRAGYTF.

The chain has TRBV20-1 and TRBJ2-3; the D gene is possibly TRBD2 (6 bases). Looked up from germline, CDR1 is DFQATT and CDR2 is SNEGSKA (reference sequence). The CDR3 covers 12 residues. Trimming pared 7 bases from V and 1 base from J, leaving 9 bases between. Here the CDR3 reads CSGASGTDTQYF. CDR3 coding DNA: TGCAGTGGGGCTAGCGGCACAGATACGCAGTATTTT.

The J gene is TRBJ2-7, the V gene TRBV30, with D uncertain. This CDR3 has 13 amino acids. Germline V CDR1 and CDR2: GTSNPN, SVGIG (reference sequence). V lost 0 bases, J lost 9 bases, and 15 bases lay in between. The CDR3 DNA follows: TGTGCCTGGAGTGTGGGCTCGATGGCTGTGCAGTACTTC. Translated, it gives CAWSVGSMAVQYF.